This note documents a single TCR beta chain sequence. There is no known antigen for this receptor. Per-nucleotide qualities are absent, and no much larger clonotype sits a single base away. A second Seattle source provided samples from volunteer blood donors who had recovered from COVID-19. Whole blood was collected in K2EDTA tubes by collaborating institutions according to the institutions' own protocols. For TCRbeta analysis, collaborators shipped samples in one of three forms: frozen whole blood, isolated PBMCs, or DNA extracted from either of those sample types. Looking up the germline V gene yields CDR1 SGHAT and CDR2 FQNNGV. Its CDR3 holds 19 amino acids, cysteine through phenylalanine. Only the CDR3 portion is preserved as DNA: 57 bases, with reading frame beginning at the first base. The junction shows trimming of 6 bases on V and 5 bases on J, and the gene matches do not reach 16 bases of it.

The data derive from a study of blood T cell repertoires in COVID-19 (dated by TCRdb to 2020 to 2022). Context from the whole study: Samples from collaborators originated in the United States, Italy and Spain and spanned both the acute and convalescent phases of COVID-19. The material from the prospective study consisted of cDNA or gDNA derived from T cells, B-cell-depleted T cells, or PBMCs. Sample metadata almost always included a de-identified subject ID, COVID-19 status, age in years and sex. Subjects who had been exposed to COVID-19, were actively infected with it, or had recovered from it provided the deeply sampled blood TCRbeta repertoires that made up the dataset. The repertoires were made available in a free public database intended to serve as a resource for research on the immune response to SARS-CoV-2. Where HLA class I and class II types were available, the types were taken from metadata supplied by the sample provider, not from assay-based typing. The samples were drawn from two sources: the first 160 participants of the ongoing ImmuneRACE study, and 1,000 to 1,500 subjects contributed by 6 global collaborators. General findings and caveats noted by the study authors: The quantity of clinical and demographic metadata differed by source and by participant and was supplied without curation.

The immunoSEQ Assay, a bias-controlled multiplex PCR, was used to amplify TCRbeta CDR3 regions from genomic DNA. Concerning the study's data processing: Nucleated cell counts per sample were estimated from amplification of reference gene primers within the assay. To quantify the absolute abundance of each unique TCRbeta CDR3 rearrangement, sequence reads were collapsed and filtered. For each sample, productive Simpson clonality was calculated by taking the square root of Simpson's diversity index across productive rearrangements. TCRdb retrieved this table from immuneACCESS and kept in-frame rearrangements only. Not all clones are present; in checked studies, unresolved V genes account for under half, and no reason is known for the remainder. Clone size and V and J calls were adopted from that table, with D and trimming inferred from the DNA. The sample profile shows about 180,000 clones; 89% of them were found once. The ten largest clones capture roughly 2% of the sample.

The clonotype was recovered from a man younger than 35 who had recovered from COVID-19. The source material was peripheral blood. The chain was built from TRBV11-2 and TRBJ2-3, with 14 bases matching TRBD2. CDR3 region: CASRTAGLAGAPRLDTQYF. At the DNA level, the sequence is TGTGCCAGCAGAACCGCGGGACTAGCGGGAGCGCCGCGGCTAGATACGCAGTATTTT.